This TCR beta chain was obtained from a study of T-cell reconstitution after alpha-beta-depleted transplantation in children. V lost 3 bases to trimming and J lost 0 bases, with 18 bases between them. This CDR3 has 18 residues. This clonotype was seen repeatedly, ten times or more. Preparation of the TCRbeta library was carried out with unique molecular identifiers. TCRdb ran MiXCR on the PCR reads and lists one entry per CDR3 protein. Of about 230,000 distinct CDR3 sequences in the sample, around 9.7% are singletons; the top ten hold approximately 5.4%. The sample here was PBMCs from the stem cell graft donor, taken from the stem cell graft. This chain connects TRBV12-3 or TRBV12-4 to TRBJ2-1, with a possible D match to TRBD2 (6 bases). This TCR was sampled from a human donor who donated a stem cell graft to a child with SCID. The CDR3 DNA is TGTGCCAGCAGTTTGGGGGACTCGCGCCGGAGCTCCTACAATGAGCAGTTCTTC. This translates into CASSLGDSRRSSYNEQFF.